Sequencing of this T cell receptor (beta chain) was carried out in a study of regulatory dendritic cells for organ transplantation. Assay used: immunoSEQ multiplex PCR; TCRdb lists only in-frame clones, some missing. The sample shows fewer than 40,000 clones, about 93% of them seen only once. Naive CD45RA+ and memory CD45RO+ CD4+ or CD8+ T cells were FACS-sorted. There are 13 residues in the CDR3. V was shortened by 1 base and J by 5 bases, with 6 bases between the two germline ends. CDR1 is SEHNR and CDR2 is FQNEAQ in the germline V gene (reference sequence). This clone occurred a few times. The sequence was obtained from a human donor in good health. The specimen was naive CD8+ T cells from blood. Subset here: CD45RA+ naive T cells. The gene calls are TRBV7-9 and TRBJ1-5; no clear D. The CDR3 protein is CASSLGGYQPQHF. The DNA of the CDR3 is TGTGCCAGCAGCTTAGGCGGGTATCAGCCCCAGCATTTT. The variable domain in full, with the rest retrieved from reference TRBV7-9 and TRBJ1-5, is DTGVSQNPRHKITKRGQNVTFRCDPISEHNRLYWYRQTLGQGPEFLTYFQNEAQLEKSRLLSDRFSAERPKGSFSTLEIQRTEQGDSAMYLCASSLGGYQPQHFGDGTRLSIL.